This T cell receptor (beta chain) is from a study of T-cell memory formation after mild COVID-19. Comments on this clonotype: What it binds is unknown.

Overall study results and limits: Among clones peaking at day 37 in the second wave, SARS-CoV-2 specificity remained unconfirmed.

V dropped 6 bases and J dropped 4 bases, with 13 bases sitting between them. The CDR3 runs to 13 residues. Germline CDR1 reads MGHRA; CDR2 reads YSYEKL. TCRdb used MiXCR to reprocess the 5' RACE reads, holding one entry per CDR3 protein. The sample has 250,000 to 350,000 distinct CDR3 sequences, approximately 14% seen once. This receptor was taken from a man between 18 and 35 years old who had mild COVID-19 (a few samples of this study predate the infection). Cell type and time point are not known. What was sequenced was PBMCs or a T cell subset sorted from them (not recorded which). The V call is TRBV4-1, the J call TRBJ2-7; tentatively, D is TRBD1 (6 bases). CDR3 in DNA: TGCGCCAGCAGTCTCCGGGACATTTACGAGCAGTACTTC. Its translation: CASSLRDIYEQYF.